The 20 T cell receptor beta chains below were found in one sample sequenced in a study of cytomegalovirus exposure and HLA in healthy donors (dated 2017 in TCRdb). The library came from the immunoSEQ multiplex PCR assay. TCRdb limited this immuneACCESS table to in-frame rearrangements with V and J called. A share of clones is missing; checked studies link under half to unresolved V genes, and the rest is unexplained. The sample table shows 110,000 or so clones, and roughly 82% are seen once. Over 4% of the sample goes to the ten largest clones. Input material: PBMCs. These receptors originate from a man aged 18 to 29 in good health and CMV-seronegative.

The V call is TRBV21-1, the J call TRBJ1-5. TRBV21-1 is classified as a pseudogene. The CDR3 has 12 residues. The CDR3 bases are TGTGCCAGCACCACGGCCGGGGAGCCCCAGCATTTT. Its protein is CASTTAGEPQHF.

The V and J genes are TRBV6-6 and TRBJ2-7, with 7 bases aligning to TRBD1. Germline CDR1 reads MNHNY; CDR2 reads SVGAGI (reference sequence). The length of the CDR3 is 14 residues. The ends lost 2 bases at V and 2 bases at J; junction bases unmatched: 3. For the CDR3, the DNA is TGTGCCAGCAGTTACCGGGACAGAGCCTACGAGCAGTACTTC. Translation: CASSYRDRAYEQYF.

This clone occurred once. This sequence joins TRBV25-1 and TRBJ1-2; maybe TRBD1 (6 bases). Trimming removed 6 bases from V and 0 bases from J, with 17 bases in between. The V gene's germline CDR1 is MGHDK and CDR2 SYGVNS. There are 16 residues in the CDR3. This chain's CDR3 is CASSPTGNPANYGYTF. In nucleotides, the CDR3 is TGTGCCAGCAGCCCAACAGGGAACCCAGCTAACTATGGCTACACCTTC.

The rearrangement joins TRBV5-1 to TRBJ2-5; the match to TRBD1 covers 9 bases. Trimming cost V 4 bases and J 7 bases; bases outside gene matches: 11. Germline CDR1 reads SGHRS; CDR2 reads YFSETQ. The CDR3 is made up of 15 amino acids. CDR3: CASSPGTGPGGTQYF. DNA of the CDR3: TGCGCCAGCAGCCCAGGGACAGGGCCAGGGGGGACCCAGTACTTC.

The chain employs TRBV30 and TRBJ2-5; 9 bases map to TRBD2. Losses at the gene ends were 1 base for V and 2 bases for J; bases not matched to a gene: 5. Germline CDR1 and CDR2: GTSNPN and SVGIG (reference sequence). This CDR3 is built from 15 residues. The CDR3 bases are TGTGCCTGGAGTGCAGGGACTAGCACACAAGAGACCCAGTACTTC. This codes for CAWSAGTSTQETQYF.

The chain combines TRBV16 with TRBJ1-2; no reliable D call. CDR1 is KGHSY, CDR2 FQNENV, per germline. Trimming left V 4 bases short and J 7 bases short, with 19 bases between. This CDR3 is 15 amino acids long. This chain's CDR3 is CASSLTGKLSGGYTF. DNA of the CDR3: TGTGCCAGCAGCCTAACCGGGAAACTATCTGGTGGCTACACCTTC.

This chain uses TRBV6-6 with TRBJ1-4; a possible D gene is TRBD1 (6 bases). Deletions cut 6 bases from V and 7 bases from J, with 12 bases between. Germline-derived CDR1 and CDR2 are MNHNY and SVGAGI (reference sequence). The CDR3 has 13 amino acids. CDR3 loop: CASSTGMGEKLFF. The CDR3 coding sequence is TGTGCCAGCAGCACAGGGATGGGTGAAAAACTGTTTTTT.

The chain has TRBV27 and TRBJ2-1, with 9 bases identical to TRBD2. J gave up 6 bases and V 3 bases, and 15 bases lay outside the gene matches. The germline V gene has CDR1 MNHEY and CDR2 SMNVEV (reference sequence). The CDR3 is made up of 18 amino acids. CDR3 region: CASSLRLAGTTRPNEQFF. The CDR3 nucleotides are TGTGCCAGCAGTTTGCGTCTAGCGGGGACTACAAGACCCAATGAGCAGTTCTTC.

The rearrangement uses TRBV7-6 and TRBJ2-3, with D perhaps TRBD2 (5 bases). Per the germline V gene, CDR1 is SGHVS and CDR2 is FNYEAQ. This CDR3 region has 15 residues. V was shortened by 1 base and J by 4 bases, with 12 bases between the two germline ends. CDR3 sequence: CASSLVPGSPDTQYF. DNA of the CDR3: TGTGCCAGCAGCTTAGTCCCGGGGTCACCAGATACGCAGTATTTT.

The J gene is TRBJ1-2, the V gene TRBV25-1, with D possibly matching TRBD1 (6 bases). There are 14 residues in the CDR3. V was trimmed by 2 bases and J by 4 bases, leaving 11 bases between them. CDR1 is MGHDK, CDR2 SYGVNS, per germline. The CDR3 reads CASSEAGAGYGYTF. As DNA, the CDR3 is TGTGCCAGCAGTGAAGCAGGGGCGGGCTATGGCTACACCTTC.

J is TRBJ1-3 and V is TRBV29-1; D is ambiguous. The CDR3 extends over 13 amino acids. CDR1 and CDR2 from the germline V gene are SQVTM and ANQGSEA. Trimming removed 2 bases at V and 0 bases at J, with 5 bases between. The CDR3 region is CSVEWSSGNTIYF. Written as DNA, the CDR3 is TGCAGCGTTGAATGGAGCTCTGGAAACACCATATATTTT. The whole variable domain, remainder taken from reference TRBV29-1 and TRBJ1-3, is SAVISQKPSRDICQRGTSLTIQCQVDSQVTMMFWYRQQPGQSLTLIATANQGSEATYESGFVIDKFPISRPNLTFSTLTVSNMSPEDSSIYLCSVEWSSGNTIYFGEGSWLTVV.

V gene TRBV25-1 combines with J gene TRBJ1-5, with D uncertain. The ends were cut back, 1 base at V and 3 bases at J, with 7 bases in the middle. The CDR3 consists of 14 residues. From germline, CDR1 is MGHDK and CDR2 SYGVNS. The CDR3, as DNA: TGTGCCAGCAGTGAATCGGGGTACAATCAGCCCCAGCATTTT. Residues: CASSESGYNQPQHF.

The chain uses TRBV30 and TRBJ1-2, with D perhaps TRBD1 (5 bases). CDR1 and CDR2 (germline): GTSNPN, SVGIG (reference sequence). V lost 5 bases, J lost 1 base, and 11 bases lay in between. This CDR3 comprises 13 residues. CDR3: CAWFRVRNYGYTF. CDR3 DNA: TGTGCCTGGTTCAGGGTGCGTAACTATGGCTACACCTTC.

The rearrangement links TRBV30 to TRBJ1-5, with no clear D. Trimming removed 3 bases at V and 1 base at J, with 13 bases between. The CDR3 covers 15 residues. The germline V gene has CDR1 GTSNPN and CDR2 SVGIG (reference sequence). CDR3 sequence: CAWSPERQSNQPQHF. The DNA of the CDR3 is TGTGCCTGGAGCCCCGAGCGGCAAAGCAATCAGCCCCAGCATTTT.

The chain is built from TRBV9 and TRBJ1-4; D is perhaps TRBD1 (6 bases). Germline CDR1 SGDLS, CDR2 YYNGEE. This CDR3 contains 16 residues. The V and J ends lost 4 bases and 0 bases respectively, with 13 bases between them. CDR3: CASSFGTTATNEKLFF. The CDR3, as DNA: TGTGCCAGCAGCTTTGGGACAACCGCAACTAATGAAAAACTGTTTTTT.

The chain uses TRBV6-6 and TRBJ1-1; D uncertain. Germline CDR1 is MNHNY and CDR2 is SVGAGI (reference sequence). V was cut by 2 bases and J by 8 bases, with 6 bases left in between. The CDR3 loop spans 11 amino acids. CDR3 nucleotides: TGTGCCAGCAGTTACGCGACAGAAGCTTTCTTT. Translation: CASSYATEAFF.

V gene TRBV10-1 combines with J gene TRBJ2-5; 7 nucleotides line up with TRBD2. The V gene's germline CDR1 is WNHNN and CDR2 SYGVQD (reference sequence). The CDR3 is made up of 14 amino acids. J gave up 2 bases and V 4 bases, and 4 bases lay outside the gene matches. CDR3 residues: CASSGTRKQETQYF. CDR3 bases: TGCGCCAGCAGTGGGACTAGAAAACAAGAGACCCAGTACTTC.

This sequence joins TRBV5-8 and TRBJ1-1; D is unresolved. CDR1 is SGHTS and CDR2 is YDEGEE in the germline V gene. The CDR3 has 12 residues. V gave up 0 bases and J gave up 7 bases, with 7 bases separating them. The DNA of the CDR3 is TGTGCCAGCAGCTTGGTGGAGCGTGAAGCTTTCTTT. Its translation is CASSLVEREAFF.

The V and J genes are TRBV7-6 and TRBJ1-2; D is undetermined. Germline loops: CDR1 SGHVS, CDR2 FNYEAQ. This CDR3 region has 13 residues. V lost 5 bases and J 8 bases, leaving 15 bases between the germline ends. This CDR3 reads CASSPRLGGGYTF. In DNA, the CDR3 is TGTGCCAGCAGCCCCAGACTAGGAGGCGGCTACACCTTC.

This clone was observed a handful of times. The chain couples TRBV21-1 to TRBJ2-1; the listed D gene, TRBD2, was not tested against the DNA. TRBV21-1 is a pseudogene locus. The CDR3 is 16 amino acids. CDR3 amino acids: CASSKAEGSSYNEQFF. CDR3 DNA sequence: TGTGCCAGCAGCAAAGCGGAGGGGAGCTCCTACAATGAGCAGTTCTTC.